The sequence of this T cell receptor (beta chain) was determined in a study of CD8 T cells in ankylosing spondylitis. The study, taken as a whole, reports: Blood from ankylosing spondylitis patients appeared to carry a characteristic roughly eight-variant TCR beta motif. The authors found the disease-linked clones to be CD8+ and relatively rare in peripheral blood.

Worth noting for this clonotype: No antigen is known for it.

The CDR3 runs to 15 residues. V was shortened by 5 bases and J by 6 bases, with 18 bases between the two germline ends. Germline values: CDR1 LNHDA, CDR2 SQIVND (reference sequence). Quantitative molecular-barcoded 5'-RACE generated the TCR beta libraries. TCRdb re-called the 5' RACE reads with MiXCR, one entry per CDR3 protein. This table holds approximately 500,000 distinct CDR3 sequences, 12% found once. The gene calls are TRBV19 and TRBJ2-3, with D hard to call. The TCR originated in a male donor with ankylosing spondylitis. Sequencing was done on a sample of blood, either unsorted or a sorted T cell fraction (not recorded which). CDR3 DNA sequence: TGTGCCAGTAGTTCCCGAATACGCTCGTTCGATACGCAGTATTTT. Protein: CASSSRIRSFDTQYF.